These 24 T cell receptor beta chains were all obtained from the same sample, sequenced in a study of cytomegalovirus exposure and HLA in healthy donors. The primer mix had 60 Vbeta and 13 Jbeta primers. Produced via immunoSEQ multiplex PCR; TCRdb's table is partial and in-frame only. This table has about 140,000 clones, about 79% appearing once. Sequencing input: PBMCs. The receptors shown here come from a man aged 40-49 years in good health and CMV-seropositive.

The gene calls are TRBV30 and TRBJ1-2; D remains ambiguous. Trimming took 5 bases from V and 3 from J, leaving 13 bases between them. CDR3 length equals 13 residues. CDR1 is GTSNPN, CDR2 SVGIG, per germline (reference sequence). The CDR3, as DNA: TGTGCCTGGGTGATGGAGCCCTACTATGGCTACACCTTC. It codes for CAWVMEPYYGYTF.

The chain combines TRBV9 with TRBJ2-3; 15 nucleotides align to TRBD2. The V segment lost 5 bases and the J segment 3 bases; nucleotides outside the gene matches: 1. The germline gives CDR1 SGDLS, CDR2 YYNGEE. The CDR3 extends over 15 amino acids. The CDR3 spells CASRGTSGRTDTQYF. The CDR3 region has the DNA TGTGCCAGCAGGGGGACTAGCGGGAGGACAGATACGCAGTATTTT.

V gene TRBV6-6 combines with J gene TRBJ1-3; D ambiguous. The CDR3 contains 16 residues. V lost 2 bases and J 4 bases, leaving 15 bases between the germline ends. The germline CDR1 and CDR2 sequences are MNHNY and SVGAGI (reference sequence). The CDR3, as DNA: TGTGCCAGCAGTTACAGGGCTGGGAGGGCAGGAAACACCATATATTTT. Translated: CASSYRAGRAGNTIYF.

V and J are TRBV9 and TRBJ2-5, with D possibly TRBD2 on 5 matching bases. The CDR3 covers 14 residues. V gave up 0 bases and J gave up 5 bases, with 11 bases separating them. From germline, CDR1 is SGDLS and CDR2 YYNGEE. CDR3 DNA sequence: TGTGCCAGCAGCGTAGGAGGGTTGGGGGAGACCCAGTACTTC. This codes for CASSVGGLGETQYF.

Concerning this clone: Other DNA sequences in this specimen translate into the identical CDR3. The chain combines TRBV9 with TRBJ2-7; D may be TRBD2 (5 bases). The germline V gene has CDR1 SGDLS and CDR2 YYNGEE. V was cut by 2 bases and J by 1 base, with 7 bases left in between. The CDR3 covers 13 residues. The CDR3 spells CASSVGGSYEQYF. The DNA for the CDR3 is TGTGCCAGCAGCGTGGGCGGGTCCTACGAGCAGTACTTC. Variable domain in full (rest from reference TRBV9 and TRBJ2-7): DSGVTQTPKHLITATGQRVTLRCSPRSGDLSVYWYQQSLDQGLQFLIQYYNGEERAKGNILERFSAQQFPDLHSELNLSSLELGDSALYFCASSVGGSYEQYFGPGTRLTVT.

V is TRBV19 and J is TRBJ1-1; 10 bases are shared with TRBD1. The CDR3 is 13 residues long. J gave up 5 bases and V 9 bases, and 6 bases lay outside the gene matches. Germline CDR1 is LNHDA and CDR2 is SQIVND (reference sequence). CDR3: CASIDRGLTEAFF. Here the CDR3 DNA reads TGTGCCAGCATTGACAGGGGGCTGACTGAAGCTTTCTTT.

The CDR3 loop is CAWSLDNIQETQYF. CDR3 in DNA: TGTGCCTGGAGTTTGGACAATATCCAAGAGACCCAGTACTTC. V is TRBV30 and J is TRBJ2-5; perhaps TRBD1 as D (5 bases). The CDR3 runs 14 residues. In germline, CDR1 is GTSNPN, CDR2 SVGIG (reference sequence). Trimming pared 2 bases from V and 1 base from J, leaving 11 bases between. The variable domain in full, completed from reference TRBV30 and TRBJ2-5, reads SQTIHQWPATLVQPVGSPLSLECTVEGTSNPNLYWYRQAAGRGLQLLFYSVGIGQISSEVPQNLSASRPQDRQFILSSKKLLLSDSGFYLCAWSLDNIQETQYFGPGTRLLVL.

The V and J genes are TRBV5-4 and TRBJ2-5, with a possible D match to TRBD2 (5 bases). This CDR3 comprises 12 residues. V was shortened by 5 bases and J by 7 bases, with 12 bases between the two germline ends. Germline V CDR1 and CDR2: SGHNT, YYREEE (reference sequence). The CDR3 spells CASRGGSGTQYF. The CDR3 bases are TGTGCCAGCAGAGGCGGGTCTGGGACCCAGTACTTC.

This clone has only one observation. The chain combines TRBV10-1 with TRBJ1-5, with D perhaps matching TRBD1 (5 bases). The CDR3 has 15 residues. Germline CDR1 reads WNHNN; CDR2 reads SYGVQD (reference sequence). Trimming removed 5 bases from V and 2 bases from J, with 13 bases in between. The CDR3 coding sequence is TGCGCCAGCAGTCCGAGCCAGGGTGGCAATCAGCCCCAGCATTTT. Encoded protein: CASSPSQGGNQPQHF.

This chain joins TRBV7-8 and TRBJ1-5, with D possibly TRBD1 on 5 matching bases. The CDR3 contains 13 residues. Trimming cost V 3 bases and J 7 bases, with 10 bases left between them. Per germline, CDR1 SGHVS and CDR2 FQNEAQ. The CDR3 here is CASSFRVGQPQHF. For the CDR3, the DNA is TGTGCCAGCAGCTTCAGGGTGGGACAGCCCCAGCATTTT.

Here the CDR3 reads CSVGGAGAVNTQYF. The CDR3 nucleotides read TGCAGCGTTGGCGGGGCGGGGGCCGTGAATACGCAGTATTTT. The chain combines TRBV29-1 with TRBJ2-3, with D perhaps matching TRBD2 (7 bases). This CDR3 has 14 residues. CDR1 is SQVTM, CDR2 ANQGSEA, per germline. V lost 4 bases and J lost 7, with 18 bases in between.

DNA for the CDR3: TGTGCCAGCAGCTTGGCCTGGGAGTATGATCGCACAGATACGCAGTATTTT. Protein sequence: CASSLAWEYDRTDTQYF. The chain has TRBV5-4 and TRBJ2-3; D may be TRBD2 (5 bases). The CDR3 has 17 residues. From germline, CDR1 is SGHNT and CDR2 YYREEE (reference sequence). With 0 bases removed from V and 1 base from J, the gap between germline ends came to 15 bases.

This clone showed up just a few times. The CDR3 is CASSLEIAGTYEQYF. In nucleotides, the CDR3 is TGTGCCAGCAGCTTAGAAATAGCGGGGACCTACGAGCAGTACTTC. The J gene is TRBJ2-7, the V gene TRBV11-2, with TRBD2 identical over 8 bases. The germline V gene has CDR1 SGHAT and CDR2 FQNNGV. The CDR3 length is 15 residues. Trimming cost V 0 bases and J 2 bases; bases outside gene matches: 3.

The V and J genes are TRBV5-1 and TRBJ2-1; TRBD2 is a possible D gene (6 bases). The V and J ends lost 2 bases and 13 bases respectively, with 19 bases between them. CDR1 is SGHRS, CDR2 YFSETQ, per germline. The CDR3 covers 14 residues. This chain's CDR3 is CASSLTSPRGGQFF. CDR3 nucleotides: TGCGCCAGCAGCTTAACTAGCCCCCGGGGAGGACAGTTCTTC.

The gene calls are TRBV19 and TRBJ2-5, with D possibly being TRBD1 (8 bases). The V gene lost 7 bases and the J gene lost 2 bases, with 17 bases spanning the gap. Germline V gene data show CDR1 as LNHDA and CDR2 as SQIVND (reference sequence). The CDR3 contains 15 residues. This chain's CDR3 is CASNNRGGSQETQYF. DNA of the CDR3: TGTGCCAGTAATAACAGGGGGGGGTCGCAAGAGACCCAGTACTTC. The full variable domain, its missing parts supplied by reference TRBV19 and TRBJ2-5, is DGGITQSPKYLFRKEGQNVTLSCEQNLNHDAMYWYRQDPGQGLRLIYYSQIVNDFQKGDIAEGYSVSREKKESFPLTVTSAQKNPTAFYLCASNNRGGSQETQYFGPGTRLLVL.

In this sample, this clone turned up once. V and J are TRBV6-4 and TRBJ1-1, with TRBD1 identical over 8 bases. Trimming took 6 bases from V and 4 from J; bases not matched to a gene: 4. The CDR3 has 13 amino acids. Germline V gives CDR1 MRHNA, CDR2 SNTAGT. CDR3 in amino acids: CASRRTGTTEAFF. The CDR3 DNA reads as TGTGCCAGCAGGAGGACAGGGACCACTGAAGCTTTCTTT.

Concerning this clone itself: Relative to the germline gene, one junction end is altered; a read error may explain this. The chain has TRBV5-1 and TRBJ2-5, with TRBD2 matching 14 bases. This CDR3 spans 16 amino acids. Per the germline V gene, CDR1 is SGHRS and CDR2 is YFSETQ. This CDR3 reads CTSSLGLAGALETQYF. The DNA for the CDR3 is TGCACCAGCAGCCTGGGACTAGCGGGAGCCCTAGAGACCCAGTACTTC.

Remarks on this clone: This CDR3 is also generated by other DNA sequences in the sample. The chain is built from TRBV7-2 and TRBJ2-1; 7 positions agree with TRBD2. This CDR3 comprises 16 residues. The trim removed 1 base at V and 4 bases at J, leaving 7 bases unmatched. Germline lookup yields CDR1 SGHTA and CDR2 FQGNSA. In nucleotides, the CDR3 is TGTGCCAGCAGCTTAGTCCGGCTAGCGGTTTACAATGAGCAGTTCTTC. Translated, it gives CASSLVRLAVYNEQFF. Looking up the rest from reference TRBV7-2 and TRBJ2-1 gives the full variable domain: GAGVSQSPSNKVTEKGKDVELRCDPISGHTALYWYRQSLGQGLEFLIYFQGNSAPDKSGLPSDRFSAERTGGSVSTLTIQRTQQEDSAVYLCASSLVRLAVYNEQFFGPGTRLTVL.

The V call is TRBV5-1, the J call TRBJ2-7, with 7 bases aligning to TRBD1. This CDR3 spans 14 amino acids. Looked up from germline, CDR1 is SGHRS and CDR2 is YFSETQ. After removal of 3 bases from V and 3 bases from J, the junction contained 6 bases not matched to a gene. CDR3 nucleotide sequence: TGCGCCAGCAGCTCGACAGGGACGGGCTACGAGCAGTACTTC. It is translated as CASSSTGTGYEQYF.

The rearrangement uses TRBV5-8 and TRBJ1-5; unclear D gene. The CDR3 runs to 13 residues. Germline CDR1 reads SGHTS; CDR2 reads YDEGEE. Trimming removed 6 bases from V and 3 bases from J, with 10 bases in between. The CDR3 spells CASTFSPNQPQHF. In DNA, the CDR3 is TGTGCCAGCACGTTTTCCCCCAATCAGCCCCAGCATTTT.

The genes are TRBV9 and TRBJ1-3, with 7 bases lining up with TRBD1. From germline, CDR1 is SGDLS and CDR2 YYNGEE. Trimming removed 3 bases from V and 2 bases from J; junction bases left unmatched: 11. This CDR3 region has 17 residues. The CDR3 spells CASSGGQTFSAGNTIYF. The CDR3 region has the DNA TGTGCCAGCAGCGGGGGACAGACTTTTTCTGCTGGAAACACCATATATTTT.

Only a few counts were recorded for this clone. V and J are TRBV10-1 and TRBJ1-1; D might be TRBD1 (6 bases). CDR1 is WNHNN, CDR2 SYGVQD, per germline (reference sequence). The CDR3 runs to 13 residues. Trimming cost V 4 bases and J 5 bases, with 11 bases left between them. The CDR3 nucleotides are TGCGCCAGCAGTGTGGCAGGGGAAACTGAAGCTTTCTTT. Translation gives CASSVAGETEAFF.

V is TRBV5-1 and J is TRBJ2-1; TRBD2 matches at 8 bases. The trim removed 3 bases at V and 4 bases at J, leaving 9 bases unmatched. The CDR3 is 16 residues long. Germline CDR1 and CDR2: SGHRS and YFSETQ. This chain's CDR3 is CASSSTVSGGYNEQFF. CDR3 coding DNA: TGCGCCAGCAGCTCCACGGTGAGCGGGGGTTACAATGAGCAGTTCTTC.

This chain links TRBV10-1 with TRBJ2-7, with a possible D match to TRBD1 (6 bases). The CDR3 consists of 14 residues. Trimming cost V 0 bases and J 3 bases, with 9 bases left between them. Germline CDR1 and CDR2: WNHNN and SYGVQD (reference sequence). Here the CDR3 reads CASSESARGYEQYF. The CDR3 DNA reads as TGCGCCAGCAGTGAGTCGGCCAGGGGCTACGAGCAGTACTTC.